This T cell receptor beta chain was captured in a study of beta chain features in type 1 diabetes. Sort purity for all populations was recorded as exceeding 98%. Every bit of the isolated RNA underwent reverse transcription, so sequencing read expressed TCRB transcripts. Assay: immunoSEQ multiplex PCR; the TCRdb copy retains only in-frame clones and omits some. The sample lists almost 350,000 clones, roughly 8% occurring once. The germline V gene has CDR1 SGHTA and CDR2 FQGNSA. This CDR3 contains 14 residues. Trimming stripped 3 bases from V and 3 bases from J, with 12 bases between. This chain joins TRBV7-2 and TRBJ2-7; no definite D call. The sequenced sample was central memory CD4+ T cells from blood. This receptor was obtained from a woman aged 18-35 years in good health. DNA of the CDR3: TGTGCCAGCAGCTTTGGTCCCATAAACTACGAGCAGTACTTC. Translation: CASSFGPINYEQYF.